This T cell receptor beta chain was documented in a study of T cells in Graves' hyperthyroidism and ophthalmopathy. Study observations and caveats: Most thyroid clonotypes with frequency above 0.001 were detected in blood.

Amplification yielded TCR beta CDR3 regions, with RNA transcripts as the source. The TCR CDR3 was amplified in a first-round RT-PCR using the HTBI primer set. TCRdb processed the multiplex PCR reads anew with MiXCR; each CDR3 protein has one entry. The sample consists of 500,000 or so distinct CDR3 sequences, 15% to 20% of them appearing once. Trimming cost V 5 bases and J 0 bases, with 16 bases left between them. CDR1 and CDR2 from the germline V gene are SGHRS and YFSETQ. The CDR3 spans 16 residues. Notes on this clonotype: Its specificity is not known.

The sequenced sample consisted of blood. The chain uses TRBV5-1 and TRBJ2-3; the D is unclear. The TCR was taken from a woman aged 18-30 years with Graves' ophthalmopathy. The CDR3 is CASRIPRLASTDTQYF. The CDR3 DNA reads TGCGCCAGCAGAATCCCCCGCCTGGCTAGCACAGATACGCAGTATTTT.